A selection of T cell receptor beta chains follows, all from one sample in a study of T-cell memory formation after mild COVID-19. TCRdb reprocessed the 5' RACE reads via MiXCR and lists one record per CDR3 protein. The sample holds around 450,000 distinct CDR3 sequences, roughly a quarter seen once. Sequencing was done on a sample of PBMCs or a T cell subset sorted from them (not recorded which). These receptors all come from an adult woman who had mild COVID-19 (a few samples of this study predate the infection). Cell type and time point are not known. Both conserved end residues are part of each CDR3. Each record gives: D gene, V gene, J gene, clone size, CDR3 protein, CDR3 DNA. The D gene is left open where the match is weak. Where a row states a size, it is once, few, many or the class of an expanded clone; other rows omit it.

.,TRBV14,TRBJ2-3,.,CASSNYGGISTDTQYF,TGTGCCAGCAGCAACTACGGCGGGATTTCTACAGATACGCAGTATTTT
TRBD1,TRBV12-3/TRBV12-4,TRBJ1-1,few,CASSLGGTGWTEAFF,TGTGCCAGCAGTTTAGGAGGGACAGGGTGGACTGAAGCTTTCTTT
TRBD2,TRBV7-6,TRBJ2-2,.,CASSFGGRGFGELFF,TGTGCCAGCAGCTTTGGCGGGAGGGGCTTCGGGGAGCTGTTTTTT
TRBD1,TRBV5-1,TRBJ1-1,.,CASSHTGQGADTEAFF,TGCGCCAGCAGCCATACGGGACAGGGGGCGGACACTGAAGCTTTCTTT
.,TRBV15,TRBJ2-7,few,CATSREAGAYEQYF,TGTGCCACCAGCAGAGAAGCGGGTGCCTACGAGCAGTACTTC
.,TRBV6-4,TRBJ2-2,.,CASSGTSNTGELFF,TGTGCCAGCTCGGGGACCTCGAACACCGGGGAGCTGTTTTTT
TRBD1,TRBV12-3/TRBV12-4,TRBJ2-2,few,CASSRQGANTGELFF,TGTGCCAGCAGCAGACAGGGGGCCAACACCGGGGAGCTGTTTTTT
TRBD1,TRBV5-1,TRBJ1-1,few,CASSSGQGATEAFF,TGCGCCAGCAGCTCAGGACAGGGGGCAACTGAAGCTTTCTTT
.,TRBV6-5,TRBJ2-2,.,CASSYSKVRLDTGELFF,TGTGCCAGCAGTTACTCGAAGGTCAGGCTAGACACCGGGGAGCTGTTTTTT
.,TRBV9,TRBJ2-7,.,CASSAEGQPYEQYF,TGTGCCAGCAGCGCGGAGGGACAGCCCTACGAGCAGTACTTC
.,TRBV11-2,TRBJ1-1,few,CASSHLAPSTRNTEAFF,TGTGCCAGCAGCCACCTGGCTCCATCGACGAGAAACACTGAAGCTTTCTTT
.,TRBV7-2,TRBJ1-2,.,CASSPPETYGYTF,TGTGCCAGCAGCCCCCCAGAGACCTATGGCTACACCTTC
TRBD2,TRBV15,TRBJ2-1,.,CATSREGLASNEQFF,TGTGCCACCAGCAGAGAGGGACTAGCGAGCAATGAGCAGTTCTTC
.,TRBV5-1,TRBJ1-2,.,CASSHGSAPQGRNYGYTF,TGCGCCAGCAGCCACGGCTCCGCGCCCCAGGGGAGGAACTATGGCTACACCTTC
TRBD1,TRBV7-3,TRBJ2-5,few,CASSSTGGPETQYF,TGTGCCAGCAGCTCAACAGGGGGCCCGGAGACCCAGTACTTC
TRBD1,TRBV5-1,TRBJ2-1,few,CASSPNPGQGLNEQFF,TGCGCCAGCAGCCCGAACCCGGGACAGGGACTCAATGAGCAGTTCTTC
TRBD1,TRBV5-1,TRBJ1-2,few,CASSLGGRTGYGYTF,TGCGCCAGCAGCTTGGGCGGCAGGACAGGCTATGGCTACACCTTC
.,TRBV7-2,TRBJ1-4,few,CASSRSSTTTNEKLFF,TGTGCCAGCAGCCGAAGTTCGACGACAACTAATGAAAAACTGTTTTTT
TRBD2,TRBV6-5,TRBJ2-1,few,CASSYFGLGLNEQFF,TGTGCCAGCAGTTACTTTGGACTAGGGCTCAATGAGCAGTTCTTC
.,TRBV4-2,TRBJ2-2,few,CASSQLDPGGELFF,TGTGCCAGCAGCCAACTAGATCCCGGCGGGGAGCTGTTTTTT
TRBD1,TRBV12-3/TRBV12-4,TRBJ1-1,few,CASSLSTGATEAFF,TGTGCCAGCAGCCTCTCAACAGGGGCCACTGAAGCTTTCTTT
TRBD1,TRBV6-6,TRBJ1-5,.,CASSATGGGNQPQHF,TGTGCCAGCAGCGCGACAGGGGGCGGCAATCAGCCCCAGCATTTT
.,TRBV9,TRBJ2-1,.,CASSAGDRTYNEQFF,TGTGCCAGCTCCGCTGGAGACAGGACCTACAATGAGCAGTTCTTC
.,TRBV12-3/TRBV12-4,TRBJ1-2,.,CASRATGYGYTF,TGTGCCAGCAGGGCTACAGGGTATGGCTACACCTTC
.,TRBV12-3/TRBV12-4,TRBJ2-7,.,CATAGSHEQYF,TGTGCCACTGCAGGGAGCCACGAGCAGTACTTC
TRBD2,TRBV6-5,TRBJ2-1,many,CASSLSGGPYNEQFF,TGTGCCAGCAGTCTAAGCGGGGGACCGTACAATGAGCAGTTCTTC
TRBD2,TRBV15,TRBJ2-7,.,CATSTGGTSGTYEQYF,TGTGCCACCAGCACTGGGGGGACTAGCGGTACCTACGAGCAGTACTTC
.,TRBV6-2/TRBV6-3,TRBJ2-3,.,CASSPTRRYTDTQYF,TGTGCCAGCAGCCCTACTAGACGCTATACAGATACGCAGTATTTT
.,TRBV29-1,TRBJ1-1,few,CSVEAILQGTEAFF,TGCAGCGTTGAAGCCATCCTCCAGGGCACTGAAGCTTTCTTT
.,TRBV5-1,TRBJ2-1,many,CASKWQLTYNEQFF,TGCGCCAGCAAGTGGCAGCTAACCTACAATGAGCAGTTCTTC
.,TRBV29-1,TRBJ1-1,.,CSVGAIRAFF,TGCAGCGTTGGGGCCATTCGGGCTTTCTTT